One sample yielded the 24 T cell receptor beta chains listed below, sequenced in a study of blood T cell repertoires in COVID-19. Clones were read by immunoSEQ multiplex PCR, and TCRdb kept only the in-frame ones, dropping some. The sample includes approximately 300,000 clones, 90% to 95% of them seen just once. Sequencing used PBMCs or T cells enriched from blood (not recorded which). These receptors were obtained from a woman aged 25 to 45 who had been exposed to COVID-19.

The chain combines TRBV5-4 with TRBJ2-1; 9 bases agree with TRBD1. Trimming cost V 1 base and J 12 bases; bases outside gene matches: 8. CDR1 and CDR2 (germline): SGHNT, YYREEE (reference sequence). The CDR3 sequence is 14 residues long. The CDR3 DNA reads TGTGCCAGCAGCTTGTCCGGACAGGGGACCGGGCAGTTCTTC. Protein: CASSLSGQGTGQFF.

The rearrangement links TRBV7-9 to TRBJ1-2; TRBD1 matches 10 bases. This CDR3 is built from 12 residues. Per germline, CDR1 SEHNR and CDR2 FQNEAQ (reference sequence). Germline trimming cut 10 bases from V and 3 bases from J; bases unmatched to any gene: 2. The CDR3 bases are TGTGCCACCGGGACAGGGGACTATGGCTACACCTTC. Its protein product is CATGTGDYGYTF.

V usage is TRBV9 and J usage is TRBJ1-2, with D possibly TRBD1 on 5 matching bases. The CDR3 extends over 14 amino acids. Trimming removed 0 bases from V and 3 bases from J, with 9 bases in between. Germline V gene data show CDR1 as SGDLS and CDR2 as YYNGEE. The CDR3 reads CASSVEARDYGYTF. The DNA for the CDR3 is TGTGCCAGCAGCGTAGAGGCCAGGGACTATGGCTACACCTTC. Full variable domain (outside the CDR3, taken from reference TRBV9 and TRBJ1-2): DSGVTQTPKHLITATGQRVTLRCSPRSGDLSVYWYQQSLDQGLQFLIQYYNGEERAKGNILERFSAQQFPDLHSELNLSSLELGDSALYFCASSVEARDYGYTFGSGTRLTVV.

The gene calls are TRBV2 and TRBJ2-4; D is perhaps TRBD2 (6 bases). The CDR3 sequence is 12 residues long. Trimming cost V 8 bases and J 4 bases, with 9 bases left between them. In germline, CDR1 is SNHLY, CDR2 FYNNEI. The CDR3 nucleotides read TGTGCCAGCGGCGGGGAAAAAAACATTCAGTACTTC. It codes for CASGGEKNIQYF.

V and J are TRBV2 and TRBJ1-4; 7 bases are a match to TRBD1. V gave up 6 bases and J gave up 5 bases; unmatched junction bases: 6. Germline loops: CDR1 SNHLY, CDR2 FYNNEI. This CDR3 spans 14 amino acids. As DNA, the CDR3 is TGTGCCAGCAGCGTACAGGGGCGGAATGAAAAACTGTTTTTT. It encodes CASSVQGRNEKLFF.

The chain employs TRBV2 and TRBJ1-2; D possibly corresponds to TRBD1 (6 bases). Between the trimmed V and J ends, which lost 7 bases and 3 bases, there was a span of 12 bases. CDR1 is SNHLY, CDR2 FYNNEI, per germline. The CDR3 extends over 13 amino acids. CDR3 residues: CASTTGRDYGYTF. For the CDR3, the DNA is TGTGCCAGCACGACAGGAAGGGACTATGGCTACACCTTC.

A note on this clone: The junction departs from the called germline gene at one end, perhaps through a read error. The identical CDR3 is also encoded by other nucleotide sequences in the sample. The gene calls are TRBV5-1 and TRBJ2-7, with 10 bases fitting TRBD1. Germline loops: CDR1 SGHRS, CDR2 YFSETQ. The CDR3 runs to 14 residues. CDR3: CASSLGTGVYEQYF. The CDR3 DNA is TGCGCCAGCAGCTTAGGGACAGGGGTTTACGAGCAATACTTC.

The chain couples TRBV5-6 to TRBJ2-3; 8 bases are shared with TRBD1. This CDR3 spans 17 amino acids. Trimming at V came to 0 bases and at J to 5 bases, leaving 11 bases not matched to a gene. The germline gives CDR1 SGHDT, CDR2 YYEEEE. The CDR3 bases are TGTGCCAGCAGCTTGGCTAGGACAGGGTTTGCGGGAGATACGCAGTATTTT. Its translation is CASSLARTGFAGDTQYF.

V and J are TRBV6-5 and TRBJ2-3; D is unresolved. The CDR3 covers 13 residues. Trimming removed 0 bases from V and 6 bases from J, with 7 bases in between. Looked up from germline, CDR1 is MNHEY and CDR2 is SVGAGI. Written as DNA, the CDR3 is TGTGCCAGCAGTTACTCTCCCGGGGATACGCAGTATTTT. It yields the protein CASSYSPGDTQYF.

This clone came up once. V is TRBV2 and J is TRBJ2-1; tentatively, D is TRBD2 (5 bases). The CDR3 runs to 13 residues. Trimming stripped 4 bases from V and 9 bases from J, with 13 bases between. In germline, CDR1 is SNHLY, CDR2 FYNNEI. The CDR3 sequence is CASSVAGMIEQFF. The CDR3 coding sequence is TGTGCCAGCAGTGTGGCGGGCATGATTGAGCAGTTCTTC.

This clone has only one observation. V and J are TRBV5-1 and TRBJ2-5; 8 nucleotides line up with TRBD2. Germline V CDR1 and CDR2: SGHRS, YFSETQ. CDR3 length equals 15 residues. With 6 bases clipped from V and 1 base from J, the junction kept 8 bases outside the gene matches. The DNA of the CDR3 is TGCGCCAGCAAAGGGGAGCGGGGGAGCCAAGAGACCCAGTACTTC. Amino acid sequence: CASKGERGSQETQYF.

This chain joins TRBV7-9 and TRBJ1-1; D uncertain. The CDR3 has 9 amino acids. CDR1 and CDR2 (germline): SEHNR, FQNEAQ (reference sequence). Trimming took 7 bases from V and 13 from J, leaving 10 bases between them. DNA of the CDR3: TGTGCCAGCACGTCGAGAGGTTTCTTT. Its protein product is CASTSRGFF.

This chain links TRBV7-8 with TRBJ1-4, with 7 bases aligning to TRBD1. Germline trimming cut 3 bases from V and 7 bases from J; bases unmatched to any gene: 14. CDR3 length: 17 residues. CDR1 is SGHVS, CDR2 FQNEAQ, per germline. CDR3 region: CASSFSGFSGGIEKLFF. CDR3 nucleotides: TGTGCCAGCAGCTTTTCGGGTTTTTCAGGGGGGATTGAAAAACTGTTTTTT.

The chain has TRBV6-1 and TRBJ2-3, with D tentatively TRBD1 (6 bases). The germline V gene has CDR1 MNHNS and CDR2 SASEGT. With 2 bases removed from V and 3 bases from J, the gap between germline ends came to 15 bases. This CDR3 is built from 16 residues. CDR3 protein: CASSEIRAGDTDTQYF. CDR3 coding DNA: TGTGCCAGCAGTGAAATTAGGGCAGGGGATACAGATACGCAGTATTTT.

This chain connects TRBV25-1 to TRBJ2-7; 9 bases agree with TRBD1. The CDR3 consists of 13 residues. Germline V gene lookup returns CDR1 MGHDK and CDR2 SYGVNS. J lost 4 bases, V lost 6 bases, and 4 bases had no gene match. The CDR3 DNA sequence: TGTGCCAGCAGGACAGGGGGAGGGTACGAGCAGTACTTC. It yields the protein CASRTGGGYEQYF.

The chain combines TRBV2 with TRBJ1-2, with D tentatively TRBD1 (6 bases). The V end was cut by 9 bases, the J end by 4 bases, with 15 bases between. The V gene's germline CDR1 is SNHLY and CDR2 FYNNEI. CDR3 length equals 13 residues. Here the CDR3 DNA reads TGTGCCAGACCGGGACACCCCATCTATGGCTACACCTTC. Amino acid sequence: CARPGHPIYGYTF.

This chain links TRBV3-1 (or the pseudogene TRBV3-2) with TRBJ2-1, with D unresolved. Germline CDR1 and CDR2: LGHDT and YNNKEL (reference sequence). The CDR3 contains 15 residues. V shed 0 bases and J shed 3 bases, with 9 bases lying between them. The CDR3 protein is CASSQDAGNYNEQFF. The CDR3 bases are TGTGCCAGCAGCCAAGATGCAGGAAACTACAATGAGCAGTTCTTC.

The gene calls are TRBV30 and TRBJ1-1; D possibly corresponds to TRBD1 (6 bases). The CDR3 loop spans 12 amino acids. Germline V gene lookup returns CDR1 GTSNPN and CDR2 SVGIG (reference sequence). Trimming shortened V by 4 bases and J by 7 bases, and 13 bases separated the two germline ends. CDR3 coding DNA: TGTGCCTGGACAACAGGGTATAGTGAAGCTTTCTTT. Translated, it gives CAWTTGYSEAFF.

The genes are TRBV30 and TRBJ1-1; tentatively, D is TRBD1 (6 bases). The germline gives CDR1 GTSNPN, CDR2 SVGIG (reference sequence). The CDR3 covers 13 residues. Trimming cost V 1 base and J 6 bases, with 12 bases left between them. CDR3 protein: CAWSDSGGSEAFF. The CDR3, as DNA: TGTGCCTGGAGTGATTCTGGGGGCTCTGAAGCTTTCTTT.

This clone was detected a few times. V and J are TRBV2 and TRBJ1-4, with a possible D match to TRBD1 (5 bases). Trimming removed 6 bases from V and 4 bases from J, with 12 bases in between. This CDR3 contains 14 residues. Germline CDR1 and CDR2: SNHLY and FYNNEI. CDR3 in DNA: TGTGCCAGCAGAACGCAGGGTTATAATGAAAAACTGTTTTTT. Protein product: CASRTQGYNEKLFF.

The chain carries TRBV12-3 or TRBV12-4 and TRBJ2-3; possibly TRBD1 for D (6 bases). This CDR3 has 13 amino acids. V gave up 8 bases and J gave up 2 bases, with 11 bases separating them. The CDR3 loop reads CASRTVNTDTQYF. In DNA form, the CDR3 reads TGTGCCAGCCGGACAGTCAACACAGATACGCAGTATTTT.

The chain links TRBV6-1 to TRBJ2-7; TRBD2 is a possible D gene (6 bases). Between the trimmed V and J ends, which lost 2 bases and 3 bases, there was a span of 11 bases. Germline CDR1 is MNHNS and CDR2 is SASEGT. The CDR3 covers 14 residues. The CDR3 is CASSEWAGIYEQYF. In DNA, the CDR3 is TGTGCCAGCAGTGAATGGGCGGGGATCTACGAGCAGTACTTC.

The J gene is TRBJ2-3, the V gene TRBV6-5; 8 bases map to TRBD1. Per the germline V gene, CDR1 is MNHEY and CDR2 is SVGAGI. This CDR3 has 13 amino acids. With V trimmed by 5 bases and J by 12 bases, 10 bases remained unmatched. CDR3 protein: CASSNDRGWIQYF. The CDR3 bases are TGTGCCAGCAGTAACGACAGGGGATGGATTCAGTATTTT.

This sequence joins TRBV13 and TRBJ1-6; perhaps TRBD1 as D (6 bases). The germline V and J ends were trimmed by 3 bases and 10 bases, with 19 bases remaining between them. CDR3 length: 16 amino acids. In germline, CDR1 is PRHDT, CDR2 FYEKMQ (reference sequence). In nucleotides, the CDR3 is TGTGCCAGCAGCTTCTCCCAGGGGAGAGAGGACTCACCCCTCCACTTT. Translating gives CASSFSQGREDSPLHF.